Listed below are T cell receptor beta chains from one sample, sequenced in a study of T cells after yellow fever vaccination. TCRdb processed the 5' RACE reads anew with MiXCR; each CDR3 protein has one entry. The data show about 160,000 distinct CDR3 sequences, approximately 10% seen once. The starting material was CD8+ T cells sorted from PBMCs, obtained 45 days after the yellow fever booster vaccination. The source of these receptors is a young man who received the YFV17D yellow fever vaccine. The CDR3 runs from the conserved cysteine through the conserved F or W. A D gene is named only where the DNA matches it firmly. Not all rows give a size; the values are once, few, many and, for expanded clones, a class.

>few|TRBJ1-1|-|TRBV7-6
TGTGCCAGCAGTAGGGGGACCACTGAAGCTTTCTTT
CASSRGTTEAFF
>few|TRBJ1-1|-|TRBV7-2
TGTGCCAGCAGCTTTCTCAACACTGAAGCTTTCTTT
CASSFLNTEAFF
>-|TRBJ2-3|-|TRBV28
TGTGCCAGCCGGGGGTATTGGTCCAACACAGATACGCAGTATTTT
CASRGYWSNTDTQYF
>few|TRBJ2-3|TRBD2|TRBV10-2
TGCGCCAGCACGCTAGCGGGGGGGATGGATACGCAGTATTTT
CASTLAGGMDTQYF
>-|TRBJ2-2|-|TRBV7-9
TGTGCCAGCAGCTCCCTACAGGGACCGAGGACCGGGGAGCTGTTTTTT
CASSSLQGPRTGELFF
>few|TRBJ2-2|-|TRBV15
TGTGCCACCAGCATGAGGGCGCCCGGGGAGCTGTTTTTT
CATSMRAPGELFF
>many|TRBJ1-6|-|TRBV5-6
TGTGCCAGCAGCTTGGGACCATGGGGGAATTCACCCCTCCACTTT
CASSLGPWGNSPLHF
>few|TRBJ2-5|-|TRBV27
TGTGCCAGCAGTAGCGGGACACGTGAGACCCAGTACTTC
CASSSGTRETQYF
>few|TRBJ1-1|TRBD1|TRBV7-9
TGTGCCAGCAGGTCAGGGGGGGGCACTGAAGCTTTCTTT
CASRSGGGTEAFF
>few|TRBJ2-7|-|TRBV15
TGTGCCACCAGCAGAGAGGGGACCCTTTTCGGAGGAGACGAGCAGTACTTC
CATSREGTLFGGDEQYF
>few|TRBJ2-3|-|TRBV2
TGTGCCAGCAGTGAGTTAGACAGAGATACGCAGTATTTT
CASSELDRDTQYF
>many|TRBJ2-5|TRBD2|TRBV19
TGTGCCAGTAGTACCGGGGGGGAGACCCAGTACTTC
CASSTGGETQYF
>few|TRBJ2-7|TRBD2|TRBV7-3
TGTGCCAGCAGCTTAAGCGGGGGGCTGCTTTACGAGCAGTACTTC
CASSLSGGLLYEQYF
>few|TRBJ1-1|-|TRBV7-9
TGTGCCAGCAGTCTTCCGGGGGTCTCTGAAGCTTTCTTT
CASSLPGVSEAFF
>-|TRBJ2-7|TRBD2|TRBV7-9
TGTGCCAGCAGCTTAGGCGGGGGAGCCTCTTCTTACGAGCAGTACTTC
CASSLGGGASSYEQYF
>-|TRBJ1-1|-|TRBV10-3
TGTGCCATCAGTGAGTCGATAATCTCGGGGAGTGAAGCTTTCTTT
CAISESIISGSEAFF
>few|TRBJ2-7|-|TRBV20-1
TGCAGTGCTAGACCACAGGGGGGGTACGAGCAGTACTTC
CSARPQGGYEQYF
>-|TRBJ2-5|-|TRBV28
TGTGCCAGCAGTCCGACTATATACCACGAGACCCAGTACTTC
CASSPTIYHETQYF
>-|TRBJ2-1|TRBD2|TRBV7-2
TGTGCCAGCACCCCGATACAACCGGGACTAGCGGGGGTGAATGAGCAGTTCTTC
CASTPIQPGLAGVNEQFF
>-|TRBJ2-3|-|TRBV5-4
TGTGCCAGTCGGGACTCCAACACAGATACGCAGTATTTT
CASRDSNTDTQYF
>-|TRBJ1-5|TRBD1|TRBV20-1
TGCAGTGCTAGATCTTCATTTGGGACAGGGGATACCTTAGGAAGCAATCAGCCCCAGCATTTT
CSARSSFGTGDTLGSNQPQHF
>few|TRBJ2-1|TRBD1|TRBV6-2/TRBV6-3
TGTGCCAGCAGTTCCAAGGACAGGTCATACAATGAGCAGTTCTTC
CASSSKDRSYNEQFF
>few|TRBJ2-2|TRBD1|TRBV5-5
TGTGCCAGCAGCTTCCCGGGACAGGGTTACACCGGGGAGCTGTTTTTT
CASSFPGQGYTGELFF
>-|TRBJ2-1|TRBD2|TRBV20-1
TGCAGTGCTAGAGAAAGCGGGGTGTACAATGAGCAGTTCTTC
CSARESGVYNEQFF
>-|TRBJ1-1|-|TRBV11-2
TGTGCCAGCAGCTTAGTTGGGGGAATGAACACTGAAGCTTTCTTT
CASSLVGGMNTEAFF
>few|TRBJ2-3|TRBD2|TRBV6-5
TGTGCCAGCAGGATCGGACTAGCGGGGGATACGCAGTATTTT
CASRIGLAGDTQYF
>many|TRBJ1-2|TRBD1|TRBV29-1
TGCAGCGTTGATAGCCACAGGGGAAAGGGGTATGGCTACACCTTC
CSVDSHRGKGYGYTF
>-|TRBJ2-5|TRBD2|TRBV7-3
TGTGCCAGCAGCCCTGGTGGCGGGGGGGCGGAGACCCAGTACTTC
CASSPGGGGAETQYF
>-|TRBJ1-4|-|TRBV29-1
TGCAGCGTTAGCGGGACGGGTGAAAAACTGTTTTTT
CSVSGTGEKLFF
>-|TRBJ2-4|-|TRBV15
TGTGCCACCGGTCGGGGGGCCGAGGCCAAAAACATTCAGTACTTC
CATGRGAEAKNIQYF
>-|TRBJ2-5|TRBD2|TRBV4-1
TGCGCCAGCAGCCAAGATTTATTCGCGGGGGGGCGAGAGACCCAGTACTTC
CASSQDLFAGGRETQYF
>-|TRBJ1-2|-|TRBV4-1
TGCGCCAGCAGGGGTCACCGTGGGAATCTCTTCTATGGCTACACCTTC
CASRGHRGNLFYGYTF
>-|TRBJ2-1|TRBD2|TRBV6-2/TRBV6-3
TGTGCCAGCAGCCGCGCGGGGGGGCCGGTGATTGAGCAGTTCTTC
CASSRAGGPVIEQFF
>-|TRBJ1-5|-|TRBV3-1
TGTGCCAGCAGCTTAACAGGGAAAAGCAATCAGCCCCAGCATTTT
CASSLTGKSNQPQHF
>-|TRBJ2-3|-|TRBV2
TGTGCCAGCAGGACAGGCCCAGATACGCAGTATTTT
CASRTGPDTQYF
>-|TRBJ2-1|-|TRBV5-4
TGTGCCAGCAGTCGACTAGGACCTTACAATGAGCAGTTCTTC
CASSRLGPYNEQFF
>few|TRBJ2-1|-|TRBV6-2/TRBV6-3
TGTGCCAGCAGAACAGGGAATGAGCAGTTCTTC
CASRTGNEQFF
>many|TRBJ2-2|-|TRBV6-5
TGTGCCAGCAGTTACAACCCCACCGGGGAGCTGTTTTTT
CASSYNPTGELFF
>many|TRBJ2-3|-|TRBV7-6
TGTGCCAGCAGCTTAGGAACCGGCACAGATACGCAGTATTTT
CASSLGTGTDTQYF
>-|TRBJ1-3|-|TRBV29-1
TGCAGCGTGGGTTTTGGAAACACCATATATTTT
CSVGFGNTIYF
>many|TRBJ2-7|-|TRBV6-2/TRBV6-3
TGTGCCAGCAGTTGGGGAGGAAGCTCCTACGAGCAGTACTTC
CASSWGGSSYEQYF
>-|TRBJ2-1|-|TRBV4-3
TGCGCCAGCAGCCAAGTTATGTTAGACAGCGGTGACAATGAGCAGTTCTTC
CASSQVMLDSGDNEQFF
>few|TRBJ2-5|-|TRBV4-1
TGCGCCAGCAGCCAAGATCCCGGTTTTCAAGAGACCCAGTACTTC
CASSQDPGFQETQYF
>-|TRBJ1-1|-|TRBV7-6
TGTGCCAGCAGCTTATACAGGGAAGGTGAAGCTTTCTTT
CASSLYREGEAFF
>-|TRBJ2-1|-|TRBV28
TGTGCCAGCAGTTTAGGGCTCCCCGCGGAGCAGTTCTTC
CASSLGLPAEQFF
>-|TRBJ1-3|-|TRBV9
TGTGCCAGCAGCGTAGGGTCAGGAAGATTCGGAAACACCATATATTTT
CASSVGSGRFGNTIYF
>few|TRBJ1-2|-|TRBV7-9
TGTGCCAGCAGCTCCCCCCAGGATCAGGGTTACTATGGCTACACCTTC
CASSSPQDQGYYGYTF
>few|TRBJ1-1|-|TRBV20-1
TGCAGTGCTGATCCTCTCGGGTCGACAGGCGAGACTGAAGCTTTCTTT
CSADPLGSTGETEAFF
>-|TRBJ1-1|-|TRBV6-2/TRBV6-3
TGTGCCAGCAGACCAGGGACCACTGAAGCTTTCTTT
CASRPGTTEAFF
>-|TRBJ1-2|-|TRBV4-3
TGCGCCAGCAGCCAAGAAACAGTCCCTTTAAATGGCTACACCTTC
CASSQETVPLNGYTF
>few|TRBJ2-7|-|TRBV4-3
TGCGCCAGCAGCCAAGATAGGGGGGGGGACGAGCAGTACTTC
CASSQDRGGDEQYF